This T cell receptor (beta chain) was documented in a study of shared clonotypes between healthy human individuals. The CDR3 sequence is 14 residues long. Germline V gene data show CDR1 as SGHRS and CDR2 as YFSETQ. V shed 5 bases and J shed 3 bases, with 11 bases lying between them. About 28,000 T cell genomes, or approximately 300 ng DNA, went into replicate PCRs of unsorted PBMC. In the original analysis: Filtering differed, since immunoSEQ gave only junction sequences and no quality scores. The repertoire was sequenced with immunoSEQ multiplex PCR; TCRdb's copy has only in-frame clones and lacks some. That table gives V, J and clone size, and the DNA gave D and trimming. The sample lists hundreds of thousands of clones; around three quarters were seen once. Each donor was a Caucasian adult residing in Nashville, Tennessee.

The rearrangement joins TRBV5-1 to TRBJ1-4; weak D call: TRBD1 (5 bases). Sequenced input: PBMCs. This clonotype was sampled from a woman between 40 and 55 years old in good health. Some clones in this sample may be carry-over from other donors' samples. For the CDR3, the DNA is TGCGCCAGCAGAACCGGGACCGCTAATGAAAAACTGTTTTTT. It yields the protein CASRTGTANEKLFF.